The source of this T cell receptor beta chain is a study of CD8 T cells in ankylosing spondylitis. Findings and caveats of the study: Previously reported in reactive arthritis synovial fluid and blood were some of the motif variants. Disease-linked clones were reportedly significantly enriched in matched ankylosing spondylitis synovial fluid. Ankylosing spondylitis blood appeared to carry a characteristic TCR beta motif of seven to nine highly homologous variants. Disease-linked clones bore a CD8+ phenotype and were relatively rare in peripheral blood.

This clonotype was seen ten or more times. Its matching antigen is unknown. Scientists made TCR beta libraries using quantitative 5'-RACE with molecular barcodes. TCRdb reprocessed the 5' RACE reads via MiXCR and lists one record per CDR3 protein. The profile shows around 440,000 distinct CDR3 sequences, 17% of them singletons. The CDR3 covers 15 residues. Germline values: CDR1 MDHEN, CDR2 SYDVKM. Trimming took off 5 bases at V and 4 bases at J, with 17 bases between the two ends. Sequenced input: blood, either unsorted or a sorted T cell fraction (not recorded which). The receptor's source is a male donor with ankylosing spondylitis. V is TRBV28 and J is TRBJ1-1; D unresolved. CDR3 DNA: TGTGCCAGCAGTCCCCACGGGGTCCAAGGCACTGAAGCTTTCTTT. It translates to CASSPHGVQGTEAFF.